One sample yielded the 2 T cell receptor beta chains listed below, sequenced in a study of control samples from healthy donors and cancer patients. Clones were sequenced by immunoSEQ multiplex PCR, and TCRdb holds only the in-frame ones, with some missing. The sample shows 65,000 to 100,000 clones, about nine tenths of them seen only once. The sequencing sample was made of blood. The receptors derive from a man aged 50-59 years in good health.

The gene calls are TRBV5-5 and TRBJ2-5; D remains ambiguous. This CDR3 has 13 residues. Germline V lookup: CDR1 SGHKS, CDR2 YYEKEE (reference sequence). Deletions cut 0 bases from V and 3 bases from J, with 6 bases between. CDR3 region: CASSLEGKETQYF. For the CDR3, the DNA is TGTGCCAGCAGCTTGGAAGGAAAAGAGACCCAGTACTTC.

V is TRBV6-4 and J is TRBJ2-2; unclear D gene. There are 14 residues in the CDR3. Trimming took 4 bases from V and 1 from J, leaving 7 bases between them. Germline-derived CDR1 and CDR2 are MRHNA and SNTAGT. Written as DNA, the CDR3 is TGTGCCAGCAGTGTATCCCTGAACACCGGGGAGCTGTTTTTT. Translating gives CASSVSLNTGELFF.